One sample yielded the 3 T cell receptor beta chains listed below, sequenced in a study of regulatory T cells in long-lasting Graves disease. Time point specified: newly diagnosed GD, antithyroid drugs for less than 3 months. The TCR library was made from RNA that had been extracted from PBMCs in TRIzol. CDR3 regions were amplified by Arm-PCR using iRepertoire HTBI primers to build TCR beta libraries. TCRdb analysed the multiplex PCR reads with MiXCR anew, one entry per CDR3 protein. The sample contains 400,000 to 500,000 distinct CDR3 sequences, about 15% of which appear only once. The same sample was also studied in work on T cells in Graves' hyperthyroidism and ophthalmopathy.

Here the sequenced sample was peripheral blood mononuclear cells (PBMCs), taken at new diagnosis, from a patient treated with antithyroid drugs. Receptors originate from a woman in her thirties or forties with Graves disease.

This clonotype was counted only a few times. The chain is built from TRBV7-3 and TRBJ2-1; TRBD2 agrees at 10 bases. CDR3 length: 15 residues. The ends lost 2 bases at V and 8 bases at J; junction bases unmatched: 6. Germline assignment: CDR1 SGHTA and CDR2 FQGTGA. CDR3 residues: CASSLVLAGVHEQFF. Written as DNA, the CDR3 is TGTGCCAGCAGCTTAGTCCTAGCGGGAGTCCATGAGCAGTTCTTC.

This clonotype was seen more than once but under ten times. The chain combines TRBV5-1 with TRBJ2-1; TRBD2 matches 8 bases. Germline CDR1 is SGHRS and CDR2 is YFSETQ. The CDR3 sequence is 13 residues long. The ends lost 5 bases at V and 9 bases at J; junction bases unmatched: 7. This CDR3 is CASRTRGLVEQFF. The CDR3, as DNA: TGCGCCAGCAGGACTAGGGGACTAGTTGAGCAGTTCTTC.

The gene calls are TRBV4-2 and TRBJ1-1; D is unclear. Trimming pared 4 bases from V and 0 bases from J, leaving 9 bases between. This CDR3 contains 14 residues. Looked up from germline, CDR1 is LGHNA and CDR2 is YNFKEQ. CDR3 protein: CASSPPTVNTEAFF. The CDR3 DNA is TGTGCCAGCAGCCCCCCCACAGTGAACACTGAAGCTTTCTTT.